This TCR beta chain was captured in a study of human T cells and chemical hapten exposure. Whole-study findings and limits: DPC sensitization did not alter TCRs above 1 in 1000 frequency.

The time point is: healthy volunteer bleed at 6 weeks. Before extraction, the whole blood was not fractionated, and total RNA was taken from it. Per the authors' pipeline: Between 23,224 and 690,600 TCRs appeared in each sample, and the median stood at approximately 100,000. MiXCR, run by TCRdb on the RACE reads, gives a single entry per CDR3 protein. TCRdb, rather than the study authors, made the V and J calls. The table includes tens of thousands of distinct CDR3 sequences, about 9% detected once. The CDR3 consists of 16 residues. CDR1 MNHEY and CDR2 SMNVEV come from the germline V gene (reference sequence). This clonotype occurred a few times. Its antigen is undetermined. One end of the junction is discordant with germline, which a read error may explain.

The source of this sequence is a male donor in good health. Some clones in this sample may be carry-over from other donors' samples. The J gene is TRBJ1-4, the V gene TRBV27, with a weak D call TRBD1 (6 bases). What was sequenced was whole blood. The CDR3 spells CASGFLRGVANEKLFF. CDR3 nucleotide sequence: TGTGCCAGCGGTTTCCTGAGGGGGGTGGCTAATGAAAAACTGTTTTTT. The whole variable domain, filled in from reference TRBV27 and TRBJ1-4, reads EAQVTQNPRYLITVTGKKLTVTCSQNMNHEYMSWYRQDPGLGLRQIYYSMNVEVTDKGDVPEGYKVSRKEKRNFPLILESPSPNQTSLYFCASGFLRGVANEKLFFGSGTQLSVL.